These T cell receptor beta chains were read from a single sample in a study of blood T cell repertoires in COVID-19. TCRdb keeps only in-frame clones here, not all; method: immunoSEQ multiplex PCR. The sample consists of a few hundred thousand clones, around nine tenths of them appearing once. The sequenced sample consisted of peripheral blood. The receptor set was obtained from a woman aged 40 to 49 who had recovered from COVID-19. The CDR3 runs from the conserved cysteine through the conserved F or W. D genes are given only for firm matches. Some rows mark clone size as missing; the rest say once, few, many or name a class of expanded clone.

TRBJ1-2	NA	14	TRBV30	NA	TGTGCCTGGAGTGTACGTCTGTCTCAGTATGGCTACACCTTC	CAWSVRLSQYGYTF
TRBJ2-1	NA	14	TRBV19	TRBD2	TGTGCCAGTAGTAGGCGGGAGACCCACAATGAGCAGTTCTTC	CASSRRETHNEQFF
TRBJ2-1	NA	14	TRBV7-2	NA	TGTGCCAGCAGCTTAGGGAGGACCCGGGATGAGCAGTTCTTC	CASSLGRTRDEQFF
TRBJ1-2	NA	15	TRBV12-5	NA	TGTGCTAGTGGTTTGACCATACACCGTCTAGGTGGCTACACCTTC	CASGLTIHRLGGYTF
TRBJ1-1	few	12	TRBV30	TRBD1	TGTGCCTGGAGTGCCAACAGGGGTTCGGCTTTCTTT	CAWSANRGSAFF
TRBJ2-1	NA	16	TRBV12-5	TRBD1	TGTGCTAGTGGTTTGCCCCCGGGACAGCTCTACAATGAGCAGTTCTTC	CASGLPPGQLYNEQFF
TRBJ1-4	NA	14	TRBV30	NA	TGTGCCTGGAGCCGCAGGGGCCAAAGGGAAAAACTGTTTTTT	CAWSRRGQREKLFF
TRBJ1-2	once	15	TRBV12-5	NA	TGTGCTAGTGGTTTGACAGAGACAGGCCCTTGGGGCTACACCTTC	CASGLTETGPWGYTF
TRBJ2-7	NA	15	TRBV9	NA	TGTGCCAGCAGCGTAGGGCCTAGCGCCCCCTTCGAGCAGTACTTC	CASSVGPSAPFEQYF
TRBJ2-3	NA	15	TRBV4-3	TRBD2	TGCGCCAGCAGCCAAGATAACGGGGGGGCGGATACGCAGTATTTT	CASSQDNGGADTQYF
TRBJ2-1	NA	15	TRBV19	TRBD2	TGTGCCACCAGGACTAGCGGGAGACCTTCCAATGAGCAGTTCTTC	CATRTSGRPSNEQFF
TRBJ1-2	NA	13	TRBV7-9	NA	TGTGCCAGCAGCTTAGACCGGTTAAATGGCTACACCTTC	CASSLDRLNGYTF
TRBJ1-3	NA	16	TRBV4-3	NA	TGCGCCAGCAGCCAAGAGAACCTATACTCTGGAAACACCATATATTTT	CASSQENLYSGNTIYF
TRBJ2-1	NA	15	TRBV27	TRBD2	TGTGCCAGCAGCCCGCTGACTAGCGGGAACAATGAGCAGTTCTTC	CASSPLTSGNNEQFF
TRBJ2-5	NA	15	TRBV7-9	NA	TGTGCCAGCAGCCCCGGGTGGGAGTCCGGGGAGACCCAGTACTTC	CASSPGWESGETQYF
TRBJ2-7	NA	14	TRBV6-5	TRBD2	TGTGCCAGCAGTACCGCGGGGGGTCCCTACGAGCAGTACTTC	CASSTAGGPYEQYF
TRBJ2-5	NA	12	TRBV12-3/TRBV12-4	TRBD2	TGTGCCAGCAGCCCGGGGGGGGAGACCCAGTACTTC	CASSPGGETQYF
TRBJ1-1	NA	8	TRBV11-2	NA	TGTGCCAGCAGCCCCCGGTTCTTT	CASSPRFF
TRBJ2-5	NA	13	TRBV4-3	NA	TGCGCCAGCAGCCAAGATACGGGAGCGGCCCAGTACTTC	CASSQDTGAAQYF
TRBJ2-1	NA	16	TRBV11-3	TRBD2	TGTGCCAGCAGCTTAGGGCTAGCGGGGTCCCTCACGGAGCAGTTCTTC	CASSLGLAGSLTEQFF
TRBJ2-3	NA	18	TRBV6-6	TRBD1	TGTGCCAGCAGTCTGATCTTAGGGACAGTGCCTAGCACAGATACGCAGTATTTT	CASSLILGTVPSTDTQYF
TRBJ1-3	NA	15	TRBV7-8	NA	TGTGCCAGCAGCCAGCAGGTTTACTCTGGAAACACCATATATTTT	CASSQQVYSGNTIYF
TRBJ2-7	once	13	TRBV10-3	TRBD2	TGTGCCATCAGTCGGCGGGAGGGGCACGAGCAGTACTTC	CAISRREGHEQYF
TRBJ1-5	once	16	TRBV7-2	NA	TGTGCCAGCAGCTTAGGATATTCGGGGGGCGGTCAGCCCCAGCATTTT	CASSLGYSGGGQPQHF
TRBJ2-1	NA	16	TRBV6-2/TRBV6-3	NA	TGTGCCAGCAGCCATCTCGGAGAAAGCTCCTACAATGAGCAGTTCTTC	CASSHLGESSYNEQFF
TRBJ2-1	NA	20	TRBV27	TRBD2	TGTGCCAGCAGGGCGGATTATGGTGGGACTAGCGGGAGAATATACAATGAGCAGTTCTTC	CASRADYGGTSGRIYNEQFF
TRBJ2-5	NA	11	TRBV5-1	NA	TGCGCCAGCAGCGCGGGGGAGACCCAGTACTTC	CASSAGETQYF
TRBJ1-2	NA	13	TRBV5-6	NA	TGTGCCAGCAGCCCCCAGGGCCGCTATGGCTACACCTTC	CASSPQGRYGYTF
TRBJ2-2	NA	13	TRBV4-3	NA	TGCGCCAGCAGCCAAGGGAGGTCCGGGGAGCTGTTTTTT	CASSQGRSGELFF
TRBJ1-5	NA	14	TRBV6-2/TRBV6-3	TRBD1	TGTGCCAGCAGCCAGGGGGCTAGCAATCAGCCCCAGCATTTT	CASSQGASNQPQHF
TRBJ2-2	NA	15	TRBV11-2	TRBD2	TGTGCCAGCAGACGGACTAGCGGGAGCACCGGGGAGCTGTTTTTT	CASRRTSGSTGELFF
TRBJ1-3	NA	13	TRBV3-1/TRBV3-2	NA	TGTGCCAGCGGGGGCAGAGGTGGAAACACCATATATTTT	CASGGRGGNTIYF
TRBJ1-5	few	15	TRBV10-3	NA	TGTGCCATCAGTGAGGTACAGGGCTTCAATCAGCCCCAGCATTTT	CAISEVQGFNQPQHF
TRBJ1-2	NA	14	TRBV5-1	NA	TGCGCCAGCAGCTTGGTGGCAGGGGAGTATGGCTACACCTTC	CASSLVAGEYGYTF
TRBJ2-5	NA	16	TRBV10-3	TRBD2	TGTGCCATCAGGGGCGGGCTAGCGGGCGCTGAAGAGACCCAGTACTTC	CAIRGGLAGAEETQYF
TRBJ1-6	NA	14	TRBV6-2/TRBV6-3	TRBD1	TGTGCCAGCAGTCGCCGGGACAGAGGGTGGCCCCTCCACTTT	CASSRRDRGWPLHF
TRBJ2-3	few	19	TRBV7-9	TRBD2	TGTGCCAGCAGCTTACGGTCGGCTAGCGGGACGGGGGCAGGGGATACGCAGTATTTT	CASSLRSASGTGAGDTQYF
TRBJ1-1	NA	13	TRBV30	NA	TGTGCCTGGAGTTCGGGAACGAACACTGAAGCTTTCTTT	CAWSSGTNTEAFF
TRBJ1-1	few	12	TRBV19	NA	TGTGCCAGTAAAGGGGGGAACACTGAAGCTTTCTTT	CASKGGNTEAFF
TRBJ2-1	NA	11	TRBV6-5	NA	TGTGCCAGCAGTTACCGGGAGGAGCAGTTCTTC	CASSYREEQFF
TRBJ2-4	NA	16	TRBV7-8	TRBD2	TGTGCCAGCAGCCCAAGCGGGGGGCGAGCCAAAAACATTCAGTACTTC	CASSPSGGRAKNIQYF
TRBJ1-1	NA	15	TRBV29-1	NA	TGCAGCGTTGAAACAGGGTTTGGGATGAACACTGAAGCTTTCTTT	CSVETGFGMNTEAFF
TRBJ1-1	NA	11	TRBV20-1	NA	TGCAGTGCCGGGACTGCTCTTGGAGCTTTCTTT	CSAGTALGAFF
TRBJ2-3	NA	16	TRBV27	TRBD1	TGTGCCAGCAGGATACGGACAGGGGGGTACACAGATACGCAGTATTTT	CASRIRTGGYTDTQYF
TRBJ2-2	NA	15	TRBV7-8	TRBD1	TGTGCCAGCAGCCCCTCACAGGGGGCCGGCGGGGAGCTGTTTTTT	CASSPSQGAGGELFF
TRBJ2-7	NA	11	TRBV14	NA	TGTGCCAGCAGCCACGAGTACGAGCAGTACTTC	CASSHEYEQYF
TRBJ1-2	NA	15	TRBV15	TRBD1	TGTGCCACCAGCGGGGAACATACAGGGGGCTATGGCTACACCTTC	CATSGEHTGGYGYTF
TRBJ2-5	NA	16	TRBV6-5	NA	TGTGCCAGCAGTTACTCGCCTCTCGGAGGGCGAGAGACCCAGTACTTC	CASSYSPLGGRETQYF